A selection of T cell receptor beta chains follows, all from one sample in a study of blood T cells in healthy people across ages. MiXCR, run by TCRdb on the 5' RACE reads, gives a single entry per CDR3 protein. In the table there are around 1.5 million distinct CDR3 sequences, approximately 59% of which are singletons. Sequencing was carried out using blood. Receptor source: a man in his late teens or twenties in good health. Each CDR3 is given with its conserved first and last residue. Each record gives: clone size, D gene, V gene, J gene, CDR3 protein, CDR3 DNA. The D gene is left open where the match is weak. The listing skips clone size in some rows; elsewhere it reads once, few, many or a size class.

few	NA	TRBV4-3	TRBJ2-2	CASSQGGRAGEVGELFF	TGCGCCAGCAGCCAAGGAGGTCGGGCAGGGGAGGTCGGGGAGCTGTTTTTT
NA	NA	TRBV2	TRBJ2-3	CASRVGPTDTQYF	TGTGCCAGCAGAGTGGGTCCGACAGATACGCAGTATTTT
NA	NA	TRBV2	TRBJ1-2	CASVGGDYGYTF	TGTGCCAGCGTGGGGGGCGACTATGGCTACACCTTC
once	TRBD1	TRBV20-1	TRBJ2-1	CSADRVLGRNEQFF	TGCAGTGCTGACAGGGTGTTGGGACGTAATGAGCAGTTCTTC
NA	NA	TRBV12-3/TRBV12-4	TRBJ1-2	CASSQSQWGANYGYTF	TGTGCCAGCAGTCAGAGTCAGTGGGGCGCCAACTATGGCTACACCTTC
NA	TRBD2	TRBV3-1	TRBJ2-1	CASSPRRGLAGGGYNEQFF	TGTGCCAGCAGCCCCAGGAGAGGACTAGCGGGAGGAGGCTACAATGAGCAGTTCTTC
few	NA	TRBV2	TRBJ2-1	CASSEAGWGQFF	TGTGCCAGCAGTGAAGCAGGGTGGGGGCAGTTCTTC
once	NA	TRBV5-1	TRBJ1-6	CASSPTLDRRNSPLHF	TGCGCCAGCAGCCCAACCTTAGACAGAAGGAATTCACCCCTCCACTTT
few	TRBD2	TRBV3-1	TRBJ2-3	CASSHETSGNTDTQYF	TGTGCCAGCAGCCATGAGACTAGCGGAAACACAGATACGCAGTATTTT
NA	TRBD1	TRBV7-9	TRBJ2-7	CASSRRDRDHEQYF	TGTGCCAGCAGCCGCCGGGACAGGGATCACGAGCAGTACTTC
NA	NA	TRBV10-3	TRBJ1-1	CAISESPGRNTEAFF	TGTGCCATCAGTGAGTCGCCAGGGAGGAACACTGAAGCTTTCTTT
NA	NA	TRBV12-3/TRBV12-4	TRBJ2-1	CASSATSYNEQFF	TGTGCCAGCAGTGCCACTAGTTACAATGAGCAGTTCTTC
NA	TRBD2	TRBV20-1	TRBJ2-5	CSATNPPGTSGGQETQYF	TGCAGTGCGACCAACCCGCCCGGGACTAGCGGGGGGCAAGAGACCCAGTACTTC
NA	TRBD2	TRBV10-3	TRBJ2-5	CAISVAGGSETQYF	TGTGCCATCAGTGTTGCCGGGGGGTCGGAGACCCAGTACTTC
NA	TRBD2	TRBV11-2	TRBJ2-3	CASSPISGADTDTQYF	TGTGCCAGCAGCCCCATTAGCGGGGCGGATACAGATACGCAGTATTTT
once	NA	TRBV20-1	TRBJ1-2	CSANAQNYGYTF	TGCAGTGCTAATGCACAGAACTATGGCTACACCTTC
NA	NA	TRBV10-3	TRBJ2-5	CAISDMVGETQYF	TGTGCCATCAGTGATATGGTTGGGGAGACCCAGTACTTC
NA	NA	TRBV5-4	TRBJ2-7	CASSFRGSGYEQYF	TGTGCCAGCAGCTTCAGAGGGTCGGGCTACGAGCAGTACTTC
few	NA	TRBV7-9	TRBJ2-7	CASSVVGFYEQYF	TGTGCCAGCAGCGTAGTAGGGTTTTACGAGCAGTACTTC
few	TRBD2	TRBV12-3/TRBV12-4	TRBJ2-1	CASSFLREGSNEQFF	TGTGCCAGCAGTTTTCTGCGGGAGGGCTCGAATGAGCAGTTCTTC
NA	NA	TRBV7-9	TRBJ1-2	CASSGGLGYGYTF	TGTGCCAGCTCGGGAGGTCTAGGATATGGCTACACCTTC
NA	NA	TRBV7-9	TRBJ1-2	CASSPGEGAIKNYGYTF	TGTGCCAGCAGCCCGGGAGAGGGAGCAATAAAAAACTATGGCTACACCTTC
NA	TRBD2	TRBV7-2	TRBJ2-7	CASSKRDGAYEQYF	TGTGCCAGCAGCAAGCGGGACGGAGCCTACGAGCAGTACTTC
NA	NA	TRBV20-1	TRBJ2-1	CSARAGQEGNEQFF	TGCAGTGCTAGGGCAGGGCAAGAGGGCAATGAGCAGTTCTTC
NA	NA	TRBV6-1	TRBJ2-7	CASSERMRAYEQYF	TGTGCCAGCAGTGAGAGGATGAGAGCCTACGAGCAGTACTTC
NA	TRBD2	TRBV28	TRBJ2-1	CASSFTSGSISYNEQFF	TGTGCCAGCAGTTTTACTAGCGGGAGTATTTCCTACAATGAGCAGTTCTTC
few	TRBD1	TRBV29-1	TRBJ1-1	CSVIGTVSNTEAFF	TGCAGCGTTATTGGGACAGTGTCGAACACTGAAGCTTTCTTT
few	NA	TRBV4-1	TRBJ2-4	CASSRIISGDGGDIQYF	TGCGCCAGCAGCCGGATAATATCCGGGGACGGCGGGGACATTCAGTACTTC
NA	NA	TRBV15	TRBJ1-5	CATSSSRTADSNQPQHF	TGTGCCACCAGCTCCAGCCGGACGGCCGATAGCAATCAGCCCCAGCATTTT
NA	TRBD1	TRBV20-1	TRBJ2-7	CSASIWDRAYEQYF	TGCAGTGCTAGTATTTGGGACAGGGCTTACGAGCAGTACTTC
once	NA	TRBV27	TRBJ1-5	CASSPTAYSNQPQHF	TGTGCCAGCAGTCCGACAGCTTATAGCAATCAGCCCCAGCATTTT
once	TRBD1	TRBV4-1	TRBJ2-1	CASSQGRSRTGVNEQFF	TGCGCCAGCAGCCAAGGGCGTTCGAGGACAGGGGTAAATGAGCAGTTCTTC
NA	TRBD1	TRBV25-1	TRBJ1-2	CASSEDRVTGYTF	TGTGCCAGCAGTGAAGACAGGGTTACGGGCTACACCTTC
NA	NA	TRBV6-5	TRBJ2-7	CASSYRPIRTGSYEQYF	TGTGCCAGCAGTTACAGGCCTATACGGACGGGGTCCTACGAGCAGTACTTC
few	NA	TRBV29-1	TRBJ2-7	CSVRGGTDYEQYF	TGCAGCGTCCGGGGGGGGACAGACTACGAGCAGTACTTC
NA	NA	TRBV5-6	TRBJ2-7	CASSLYTDVYEQYF	TGTGCCAGCAGCCTATACACGGATGTCTACGAGCAGTACTTC
once	NA	TRBV30	TRBJ2-7	CAWTRWGRLDEQYF	TGTGCCTGGACCCGGTGGGGGAGACTAGACGAGCAGTACTTC
few	TRBD2	TRBV29-1	TRBJ2-1	CSVEGLPGLAEQSSYNEQFF	TGCAGCGTTGAGGGCCTACCGGGACTAGCGGAACAAAGCTCCTACAATGAGCAGTTCTTC
NA	TRBD2	TRBV12-3/TRBV12-4	TRBJ2-1	CASSFAGGSEQFF	TGTGCCAGCAGTTTCGCAGGCGGGAGTGAGCAGTTCTTC
NA	NA	TRBV29-1	TRBJ2-7	CSVQDSSYEQYF	TGCAGCGTCCAGGACAGCTCCTACGAGCAGTACTTC
NA	TRBD1	TRBV7-9	TRBJ2-1	CASSGDSPEQFF	TGTGCCAGCAGTGGGGACAGTCCCGAGCAGTTCTTC
NA	NA	TRBV5-1	TRBJ2-7	CASSLVSGAHEQYF	TGCGCCAGCAGCTTGGTTTCGGGGGCCCACGAGCAGTACTTC
NA	TRBD1	TRBV11-2	TRBJ2-3	CASSLWGTARDTQYF	TGTGCCAGCAGCTTATGGGGGACAGCTAGGGATACGCAGTATTTT
NA	NA	TRBV25-1	TRBJ1-4	CASSVQGEKLFF	TGTGCCAGCAGTGTACAAGGTGAAAAACTGTTTTTT
NA	NA	TRBV4-2	TRBJ1-1	CASSQTRTGVEAFF	TGTGCCAGCAGCCAGACCCGGACGGGTGTTGAGGCTTTCTTT
NA	NA	TRBV15	TRBJ1-2	CATSSGRGDGYTF	TGTGCTACCAGCTCTGGACGGGGGGATGGCTACACCTTC
NA	TRBD2	TRBV20-1	TRBJ2-1	CSASWREGHNEQFF	TGCAGTGCTAGTTGGCGGGAGGGGCACAATGAGCAGTTCTTC
NA	TRBD2	TRBV6-6	TRBJ2-7	CASSSLADPYEQYF	TGTGCCAGCAGTAGTCTAGCGGACCCCTACGAGCAGTACTTC
once	NA	TRBV30	TRBJ2-7	CAWGGGQFYEQYF	TGTGCCTGGGGGGGCGGACAGTTTTACGAGCAGTACTTC
NA	NA	TRBV4-1	TRBJ1-1	CASSQLVTTEAFF	TGCGCCAGCAGCCAACTTGTGACCACTGAAGCTTTCTTT
NA	NA	TRBV10-3	TRBJ1-5	CAISGGRDQPQHF	TGTGCCATCAGTGGGGGCCGGGATCAGCCCCAGCATTTT
NA	TRBD1	TRBV9	TRBJ1-1	CASSVLMTGMGTEAFF	TGTGCCAGCAGCGTTCTAATGACAGGGATGGGAACTGAAGCTTTCTTT
few	NA	TRBV5-6	TRBJ2-1	CASSPLGGDNEQFF	TGTGCCAGCAGTCCTCTGGGCGGTGACAATGAGCAGTTCTTC
NA	TRBD2	TRBV5-6	TRBJ2-1	CASSLYGREMGEQFF	TGTGCCAGCAGCTTGTACGGGCGGGAGATGGGTGAGCAGTTCTTC
NA	TRBD2	TRBV9	TRBJ2-1	CASSVFSRPGTSGRGEQFF	TGTGCCAGCAGCGTATTCTCGCGGCCAGGGACTAGCGGGAGAGGGGAGCAGTTCTTC